This T cell receptor beta chain is from a study of shared clonotypes between healthy human individuals. Overall study context: Donors were a couple of women and a few men aged 18 to 49.

Losses at the gene ends were 2 bases for V and 0 bases for J; bases not matched to a gene: 7. The CDR3 is 18 amino acids. The germline gives CDR1 MGHRA, CDR2 YSYEKL. Template for every sorted-subset replicate PCR totaled about 200 ng DNA, some 30,000 T cell genomes. In the original analysis: ImmunoSEQ only sent back junction sequences with no quality scores, so filtering was done differently. TCRdb keeps only in-frame clones here, not all; method: immunoSEQ multiplex PCR. D and trimming come from the DNA, and the V and J calls and clone size come from that table. The sample yields around 2.5 million clones, over 85% seen once. Recent acute infections and vaccinations were absent in the healthy HIV-negative adult donors.

The V call is TRBV4-1, the J call TRBJ2-2; TRBD2 aligns across 9 bases. This sequence originates from a man aged 18 to 35 in good health. Some clones in this sample may be carry-over from other donors' samples. What was sequenced was naive CD4+ T cells from PBMCs. Subset: CD45RA+ positively selected. CDR3 sequence reads: CASSQIFASGTNTGELFF. In nucleotides, the CDR3 is TGCGCCAGCAGCCAAATTTTTGCTAGCGGGACGAACACCGGGGAGCTGTTTTTT.